In its sample, the clone carrying this T cell receptor beta chain was seen a few times. Gene names and germline refer to mouse. The observed sequence ends 4 residues before the CDR3 terminus, with the missing tail filled in from the germline J gene. Other nucleotide sequences from this sample produce the same CDR3. Cells pooled from cutaneous lymph nodes were sorted on CD4, CD8alpha, NKG2D, NKG2ACE and other markers. The sample originates from a study of CD8+ T cells in alopecia areata. V lost 1 base and J 0 bases, leaving 8 bases between the germline ends. The V gene's germline CDR1 is LGHNA and CDR2 YNLKQL (reference sequence). The CDR3 runs to 15 residues. Sequencing relied on a cDNA template that was reverse transcribed from extracted RNA. Repertoires were generated with immunoSEQ multiplex PCR, while TCRdb's copy carries only in-frame clones and drops some. The sample yields under 350,000 clones, without any singletons.

This sequence originates from a C3H/HeJ mouse with alopecia areata. Mouse strain MHC haplotype: H2-k. The chain carries TRBV5 and TRBJ2-3; TRBD1 might be the D (6 bases). Sequencing used CD4+ T cells sorted from a lymph node. CDR3 bases read: TGTGCCAGCAGCCAAGCCAGGGGTAGTGCAGAA. Protein product: CASSQARGSAE. The CDR3, in full, reads CASSQARGSAETLYF.